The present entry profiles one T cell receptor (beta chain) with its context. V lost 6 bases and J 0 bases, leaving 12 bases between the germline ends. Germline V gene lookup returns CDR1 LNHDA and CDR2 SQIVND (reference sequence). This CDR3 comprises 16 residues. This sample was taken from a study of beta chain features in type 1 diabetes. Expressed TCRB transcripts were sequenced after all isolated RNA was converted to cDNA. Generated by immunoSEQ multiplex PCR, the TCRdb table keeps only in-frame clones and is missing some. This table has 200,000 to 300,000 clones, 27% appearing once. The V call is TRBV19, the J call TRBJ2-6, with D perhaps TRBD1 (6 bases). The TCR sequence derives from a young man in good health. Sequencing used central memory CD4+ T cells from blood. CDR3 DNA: TGTGCCAGTAGGAGACAGGTCCTCTCTGGGGCCAACGTCCTGACTTTC. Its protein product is CASRRQVLSGANVLTF.